The clone carrying this T cell receptor (beta chain) has a handful of counts. The antigen is undetermined. An end of the junction does not agree with germline; a read error may underlie this. The CDR3 goes on 3 residues after the read ends, and that part is filled in from the germline J gene. Produced via immunoSEQ multiplex PCR; TCRdb's table is partial and in-frame only. This record lists roughly 50,000 clones, none seen once only, and the top ten clones contain 3% to 3.5%. This specimen belongs to a study of T cell clonality in common variable immunodeficiency. General study points: The cause of increased CVID clonality remains unclear without subpopulation sequencing.

The CDR3 runs 13 residues. Germline V CDR1 and CDR2: LNHDA, SQIVND (reference sequence). The genes are TRBV19 and TRBJ1-2; D is ambiguous. The sample was peripheral blood mononuclear cells. The receptor was isolated from a person aged 18 to 70 in good health. The CDR3 spells CAGSQRQNYGYTF. Partial CDR3 DNA: TGTGCCGGTAGTCAAAGGCAGAACTATGGC. Using reference TRBV19 and TRBJ1-2 for the parts outside the CDR3, the full variable domain is DGGITQSPKYLFRKEGQNVTLSCEQNLNHDAMYWYRQDPGQGLRLIYYSQIVNDFQKGDIAEGYSVSREKKESFPLTVTSAQKNPTAFYLCAGSQRQNYGYTFGSGTRLTVV.